The 10 T cell receptor beta chains below all came from one sample that was sequenced in a study of blood T cell repertoires in COVID-19. Sequencing was performed with immunoSEQ multiplex PCR; in TCRdb, only in-frame clones are kept and a portion is missing. The sample has 180,000 or so clones; about 86% are singletons. The sequenced sample consisted of peripheral blood. The receptor source for this set is a man younger than 35 with acute or convalescent COVID-19.

This clone was seen just once. The chain carries TRBV27 and TRBJ2-1, with D tentatively TRBD2 (5 bases). CDR1 MNHEY and CDR2 SMNVEV come from the germline V gene (reference sequence). This CDR3 has 16 amino acids. V was pared by 1 base and J by 2 bases, with 12 bases between. The CDR3 spells CASSLFGNPAYNEQFF. CDR3 in DNA: TGTGCCAGCAGTTTATTCGGGAACCCCGCCTACAATGAGCAGTTCTTC.

The chain employs TRBV10-3 and TRBJ2-7; TRBD2 agrees at 8 bases. This CDR3 spans 14 amino acids. The junction had 7 bases not matched to a gene; V was cut back by 3 bases and J by 6 bases. Germline CDR1 ENHRY, CDR2 SYGVKD. Here the CDR3 DNA reads TGTGCCATCAGTGATGATAGCGGGACTTGCGAGCAGTACTTC. Its protein product is CAISDDSGTCEQYF.

This sequence joins TRBV5-1 and TRBJ1-3; D not resolved. CDR3 length: 15 amino acids. Germline V gives CDR1 SGHRS, CDR2 YFSETQ. Deletions cut 0 bases from V and 0 bases from J, with 7 bases between. The CDR3 DNA reads as TGCGCCAGCAGCTTGGGGTTCGGCTCTGGAAACACCATATATTTT. Its protein product is CASSLGFGSGNTIYF.

The chain has TRBV30 and TRBJ2-3, with 10 nucleotides matching TRBD1. J lost 4 bases, V lost 5 bases, and 3 bases had no gene match. The CDR3 length is 13 residues. Looked up from germline, CDR1 is GTSNPN and CDR2 is SVGIG (reference sequence). CDR3 sequence reads: CAWDRGPADTQYF. CDR3 sequence (DNA): TGTGCCTGGGACAGGGGGCCCGCAGATACGCAGTATTTT. The full variable domain, rest sourced from reference TRBV30 and TRBJ2-3, is SQTIHQWPATLVQPVGSPLSLECTVEGTSNPNLYWYRQAAGRGLQLLFYSVGIGQISSEVPQNLSASRPQDRQFILSSKKLLLSDSGFYLCAWDRGPADTQYFGPGTRLTVL.

V and J are TRBV19 and TRBJ1-1, with 8 bases aligning to TRBD1. This CDR3 has 15 residues. J gave up 1 base and V 8 bases, and 9 bases lay outside the gene matches. Germline V CDR1 and CDR2: LNHDA, SQIVND (reference sequence). The CDR3 here is CASFPGQGANTEAFF. Written as DNA, the CDR3 is TGTGCCAGTTTCCCAGGGCAGGGGGCGAACACTGAAGCTTTCTTT.

The genes are TRBV5-4 and TRBJ2-5, with 10 bases lining up with TRBD2. The V gene's germline CDR1 is SGHNT and CDR2 YYREEE (reference sequence). There are 14 residues in the CDR3. The V gene end was trimmed by 2 bases and the J gene end by 5 bases; junction bases not matched to a gene: 3. As DNA, the CDR3 is TGTGCCAGCAGCTTTAAGACTAGCGGGGAGACCCAGTACTTC. Translating it yields CASSFKTSGETQYF.

This clone has a single count. The CDR3 nucleotides are TGTGCCGGCAGGACAGGGCCGGAGGGCTACACCTTC. It codes for CAGRTGPEGYTF. The chain has TRBV19 and TRBJ1-2; 8 nucleotides agree with TRBD1. The CDR3 length is 12 residues. Germline assignment: CDR1 LNHDA and CDR2 SQIVND (reference sequence). V shed 11 bases and J 8 bases; nucleotides not matched to a gene: 10.

V gene TRBV3-1 (or the pseudogene TRBV3-2) combines with J gene TRBJ1-6, with unresolved D. This CDR3 is built from 14 residues. Per germline, CDR1 LGHDT and CDR2 YNNKEL (reference sequence). V was cut by 0 bases and J by 7 bases, with 7 bases left in between. The chain's CDR3 is CASSQDVRNSPLHF. The CDR3 nucleotides are TGTGCCAGCAGCCAAGATGTGAGGAATTCACCCCTCCACTTT.

The V gene is TRBV6-6, the J gene TRBJ1-1; the match to TRBD1 covers 8 bases. Germline values: CDR1 MNHNY, CDR2 SVGAGI (reference sequence). Germline trimming cut 7 bases from V and 1 base from J; bases unmatched to any gene: 5. The CDR3 runs to 14 residues. The CDR3 nucleotides read TGTGCCAGCATCTTGACAGGGGCGAACACTGAAGCTTTCTTT. It codes for CASILTGANTEAFF.

The rearrangement links TRBV2 to TRBJ1-5, with a tentative D call TRBD1 (5 bases). This CDR3 region has 12 residues. CDR1 SNHLY and CDR2 FYNNEI come from the germline V gene. The V and J ends lost 4 bases and 6 bases respectively, with 7 bases between them. DNA for the CDR3: TGTGCCAGCAGTGTTGGGGCTCAGCCCCAGCATTTT. The encoded protein is CASSVGAQPQHF. Using reference TRBV2 and TRBJ1-5 for the parts outside the CDR3, the full variable domain is EPEVTQTPSHQVTQMGQEVILRCVPISNHLYFYWYRQILGQKVEFLVSFYNNEISEKSEIFDDQFSVERPDGSNFTLKIRSTKLEDSAMYFCASSVGAQPQHFGDGTRLSIL.